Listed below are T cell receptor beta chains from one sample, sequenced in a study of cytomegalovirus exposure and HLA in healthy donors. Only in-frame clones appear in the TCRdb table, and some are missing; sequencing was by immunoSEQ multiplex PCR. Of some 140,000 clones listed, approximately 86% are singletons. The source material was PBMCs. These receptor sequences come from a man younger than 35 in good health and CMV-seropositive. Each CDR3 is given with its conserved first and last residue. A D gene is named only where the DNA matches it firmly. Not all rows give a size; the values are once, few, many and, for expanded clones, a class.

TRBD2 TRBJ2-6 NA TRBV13 TGTGCCAGCAGCTTACGGGGAGCGGGAGGGCCTTCTGGGGCCAACGTCCTGACTTTC CASSLRGAGGPSGANVLTF
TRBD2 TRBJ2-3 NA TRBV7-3 TGTGCCAGCAGCCCGGGACTAGCGGGGGGGATGGATACGCAGTATTTT CASSPGLAGGMDTQYF
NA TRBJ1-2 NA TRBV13 TGTGCCAGCAGTCCCGCGAGTGCGATTGGCTACACCTTC CASSPASAIGYTF
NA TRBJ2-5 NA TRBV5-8 TGTGCCAGCAGCTTGTACCGAGATCCGTACGTAGGAGACGGGAAGACCCAGTACTTC CASSLYRDPYVGDGKTQYF
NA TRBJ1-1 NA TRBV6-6 TGTGCCAGCACCAGTCCAGGGTTCACTGAAGCTTTCTTT CASTSPGFTEAFF
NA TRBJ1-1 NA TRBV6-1 TGTGCCAGCAGTGATAGGGGCAGGGGCGCTTTCTTT CASSDRGRGAFF
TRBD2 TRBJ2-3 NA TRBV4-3 TGCGCCAGCAGCCAAGGGGGTAAGGGCCTAGCGGGGGACACAGATACGCAGTATTTT CASSQGGKGLAGDTDTQYF
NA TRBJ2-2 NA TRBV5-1 TGCGCCAGCAGCTCAGGCGGGGAGCTGTTTTTT CASSSGGELFF
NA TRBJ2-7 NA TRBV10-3 TGTGCCATCAGTGAGAAGGTAGTATCGGGTCACGAGCAGTACTTC CAISEKVVSGHEQYF
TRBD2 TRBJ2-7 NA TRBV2 TGTGCCAGCAGGGTGACTAGCGGGACCTACGAGCAGTACTTC CASRVTSGTYEQYF
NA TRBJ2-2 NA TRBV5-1 TGCGCCAGCAGCCTCGCGAACACCGGGGAGCTGTTTTTT CASSLANTGELFF
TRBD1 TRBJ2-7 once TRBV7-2 TGTGCCAGCAGCTTAGGGGGACAGGGTAGGAGGAGCGAGCAGTACTTC CASSLGGQGRRSEQYF
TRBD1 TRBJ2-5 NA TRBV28 TGTGCCAGCAGTTTGCAGGGGGCCTCTCTGACCGGGTACCAAGAGACCCAGTACTTC CASSLQGASLTGYQETQYF
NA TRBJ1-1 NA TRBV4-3 TGCGCCAGCAGCCAAGATACGCCGAGAGTATTTATGAACACTGAAGCTTTCTTT CASSQDTPRVFMNTEAFF
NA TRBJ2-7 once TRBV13 TGTGCCAGCAGCTCGAGCTCCTACGAGCAGTACTTC CASSSSSYEQYF
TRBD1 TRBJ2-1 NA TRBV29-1 TGCAGCGTTTCAAGACAGGGGTTGAACAATGAGCAGTTCTTC CSVSRQGLNNEQFF
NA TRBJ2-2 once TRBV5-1 TGCGCCAGCAGCTTGGAGTCAGGGCGCCGGGCGAACACCGGGGAGCTGTTTTTT CASSLESGRRANTGELFF
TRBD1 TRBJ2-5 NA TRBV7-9 TGTGCCAGCAGCTTAGGGGACAGGGACCAAGAGACCCAGTACTTC CASSLGDRDQETQYF
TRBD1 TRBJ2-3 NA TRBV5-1 TGCGCCAGCAGCGGGGACAGCCTCACAGATACGCAGTATTTT CASSGDSLTDTQYF
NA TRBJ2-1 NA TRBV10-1 TGCGCCAGCACGGTTTGGGACAACCCGTCCTACAATGAGCAGTTCTTC CASTVWDNPSYNEQFF
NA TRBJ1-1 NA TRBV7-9 TGTGCCAGCAGCTACTCCGGGACTGAAGCTTTCTTT CASSYSGTEAFF
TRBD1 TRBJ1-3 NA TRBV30 TGTGCCTGGGGGACAGGGGCCTCTGGAAACACCATATATTTT CAWGTGASGNTIYF
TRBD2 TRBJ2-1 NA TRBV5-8 TGTGCCAGCAGCCTAGCGGGGGGCCTGTACAATGAGCAGTTCTTC CASSLAGGLYNEQFF
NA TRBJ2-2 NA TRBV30 TGTGCCTGGATGGACAGCACCGGGGAGCTGTTTTTT CAWMDSTGELFF